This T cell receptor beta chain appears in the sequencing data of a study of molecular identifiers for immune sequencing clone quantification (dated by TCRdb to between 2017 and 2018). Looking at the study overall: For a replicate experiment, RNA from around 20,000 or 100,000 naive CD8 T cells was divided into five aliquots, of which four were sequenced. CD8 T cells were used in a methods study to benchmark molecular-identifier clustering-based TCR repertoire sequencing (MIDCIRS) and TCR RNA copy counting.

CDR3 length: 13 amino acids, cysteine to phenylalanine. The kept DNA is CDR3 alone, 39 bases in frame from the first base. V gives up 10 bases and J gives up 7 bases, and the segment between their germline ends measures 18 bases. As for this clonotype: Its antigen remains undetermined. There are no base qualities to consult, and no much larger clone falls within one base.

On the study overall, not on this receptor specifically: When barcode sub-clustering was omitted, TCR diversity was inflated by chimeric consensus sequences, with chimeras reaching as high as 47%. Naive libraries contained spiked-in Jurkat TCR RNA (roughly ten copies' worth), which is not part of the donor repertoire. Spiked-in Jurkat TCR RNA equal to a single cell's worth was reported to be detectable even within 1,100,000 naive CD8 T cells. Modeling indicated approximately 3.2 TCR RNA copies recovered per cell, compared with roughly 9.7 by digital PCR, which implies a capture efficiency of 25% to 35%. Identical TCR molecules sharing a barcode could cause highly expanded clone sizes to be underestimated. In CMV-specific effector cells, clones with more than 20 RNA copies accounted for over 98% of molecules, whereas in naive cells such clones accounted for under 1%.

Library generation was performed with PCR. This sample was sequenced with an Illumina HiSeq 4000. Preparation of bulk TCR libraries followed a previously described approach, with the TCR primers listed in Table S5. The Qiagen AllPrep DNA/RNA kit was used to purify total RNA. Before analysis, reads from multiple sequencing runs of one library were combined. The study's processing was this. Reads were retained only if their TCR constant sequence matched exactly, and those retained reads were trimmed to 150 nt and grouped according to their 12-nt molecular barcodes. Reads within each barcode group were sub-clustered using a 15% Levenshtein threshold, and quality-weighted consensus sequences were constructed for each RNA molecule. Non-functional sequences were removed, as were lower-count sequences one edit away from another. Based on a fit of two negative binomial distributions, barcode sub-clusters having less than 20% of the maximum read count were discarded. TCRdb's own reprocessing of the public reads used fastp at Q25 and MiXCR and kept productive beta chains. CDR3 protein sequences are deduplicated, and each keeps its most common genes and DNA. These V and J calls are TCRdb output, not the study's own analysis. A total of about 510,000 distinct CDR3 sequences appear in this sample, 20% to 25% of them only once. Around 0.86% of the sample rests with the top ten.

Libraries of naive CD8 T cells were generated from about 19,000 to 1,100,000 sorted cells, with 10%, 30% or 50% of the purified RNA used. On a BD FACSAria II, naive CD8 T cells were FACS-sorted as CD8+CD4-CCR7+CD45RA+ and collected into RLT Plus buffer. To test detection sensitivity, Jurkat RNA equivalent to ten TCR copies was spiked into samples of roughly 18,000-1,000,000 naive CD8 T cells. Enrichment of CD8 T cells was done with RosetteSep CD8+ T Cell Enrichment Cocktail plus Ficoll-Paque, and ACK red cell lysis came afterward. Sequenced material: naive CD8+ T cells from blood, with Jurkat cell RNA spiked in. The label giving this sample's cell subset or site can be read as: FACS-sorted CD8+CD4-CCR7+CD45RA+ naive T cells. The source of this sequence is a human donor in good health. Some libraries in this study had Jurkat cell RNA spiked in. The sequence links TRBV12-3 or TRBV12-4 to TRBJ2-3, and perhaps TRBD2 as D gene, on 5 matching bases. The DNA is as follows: TGTGCCACGCGACCCGCGGGCTTAAATACGCAGTATTTT. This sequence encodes CATRPAGLNTQYF.